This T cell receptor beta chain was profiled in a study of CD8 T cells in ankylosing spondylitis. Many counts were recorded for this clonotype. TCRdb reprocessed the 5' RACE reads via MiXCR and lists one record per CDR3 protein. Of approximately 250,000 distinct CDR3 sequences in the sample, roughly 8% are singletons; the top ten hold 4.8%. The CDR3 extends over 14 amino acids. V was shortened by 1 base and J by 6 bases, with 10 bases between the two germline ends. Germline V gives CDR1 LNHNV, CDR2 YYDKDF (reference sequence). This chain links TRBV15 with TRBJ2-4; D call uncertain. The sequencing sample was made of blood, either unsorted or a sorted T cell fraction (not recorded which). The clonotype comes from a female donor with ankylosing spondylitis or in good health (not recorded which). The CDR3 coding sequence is TGTGCCACCAGCAGAGGGGTCCCAGTAAACATTCAGTACTTC. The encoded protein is CATSRGVPVNIQYF. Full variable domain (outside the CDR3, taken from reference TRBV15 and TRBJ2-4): DAMVIQNPRYQVTQFGKPVTLSCSQTLNHNVMYWYQQKSSQAPKLLFHYYDKDFNNEADTPDNFQSRRPNTSFCFLDIRSPGLGDTAMYLCATSRGVPVNIQYFGAGTRLSVL.